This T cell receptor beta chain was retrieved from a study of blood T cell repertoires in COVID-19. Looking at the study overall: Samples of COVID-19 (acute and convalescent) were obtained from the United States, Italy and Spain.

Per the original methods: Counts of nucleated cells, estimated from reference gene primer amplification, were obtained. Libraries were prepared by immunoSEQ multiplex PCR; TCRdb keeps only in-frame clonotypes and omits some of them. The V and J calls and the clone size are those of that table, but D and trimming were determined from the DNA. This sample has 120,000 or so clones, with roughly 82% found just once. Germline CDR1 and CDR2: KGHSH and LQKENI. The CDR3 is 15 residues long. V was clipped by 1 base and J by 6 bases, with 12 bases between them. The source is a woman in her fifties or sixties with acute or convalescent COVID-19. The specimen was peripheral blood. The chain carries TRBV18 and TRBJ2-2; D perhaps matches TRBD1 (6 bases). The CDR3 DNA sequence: TGTGCCAGCTCACCACAGAACAGGGACGCCGGGGAGCTGTTTTTT. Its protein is CASSPQNRDAGELFF.